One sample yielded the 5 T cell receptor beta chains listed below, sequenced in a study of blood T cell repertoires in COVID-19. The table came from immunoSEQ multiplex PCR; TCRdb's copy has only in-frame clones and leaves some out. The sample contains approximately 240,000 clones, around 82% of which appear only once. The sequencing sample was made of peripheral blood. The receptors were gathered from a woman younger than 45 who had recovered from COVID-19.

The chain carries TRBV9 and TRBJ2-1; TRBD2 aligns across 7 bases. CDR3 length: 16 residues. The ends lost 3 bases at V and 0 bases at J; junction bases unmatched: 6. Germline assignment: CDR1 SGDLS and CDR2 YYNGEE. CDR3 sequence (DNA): TGTGCCAGCAGCGGACTAGCTGAAAGCTCCTACAATGAGCAGTTCTTC. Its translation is CASSGLAESSYNEQFF.

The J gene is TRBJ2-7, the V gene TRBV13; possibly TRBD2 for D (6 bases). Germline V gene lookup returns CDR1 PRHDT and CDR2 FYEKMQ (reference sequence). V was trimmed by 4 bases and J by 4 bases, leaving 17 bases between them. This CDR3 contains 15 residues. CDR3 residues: CASSSSDLTRYEQYF. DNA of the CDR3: TGTGCCAGCAGCTCGTCGGACTTGACTAGATACGAGCAGTACTTC.

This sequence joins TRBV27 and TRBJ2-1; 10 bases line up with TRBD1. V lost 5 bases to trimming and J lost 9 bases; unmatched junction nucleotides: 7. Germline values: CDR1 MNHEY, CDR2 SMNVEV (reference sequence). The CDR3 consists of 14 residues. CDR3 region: CASSTGTGAVEQFF. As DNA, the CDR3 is TGTGCCAGCAGTACTGGGACAGGGGCGGTTGAGCAGTTCTTC.

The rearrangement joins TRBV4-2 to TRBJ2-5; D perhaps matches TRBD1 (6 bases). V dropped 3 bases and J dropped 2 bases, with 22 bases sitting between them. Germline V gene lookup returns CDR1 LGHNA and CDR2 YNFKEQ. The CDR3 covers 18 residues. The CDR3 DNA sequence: TGTGCCAGCAGCCAGGCTGGACAGAGTGGCGGGCCTCAAGAGACCCAGTACTTC. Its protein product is CASSQAGQSGGPQETQYF.

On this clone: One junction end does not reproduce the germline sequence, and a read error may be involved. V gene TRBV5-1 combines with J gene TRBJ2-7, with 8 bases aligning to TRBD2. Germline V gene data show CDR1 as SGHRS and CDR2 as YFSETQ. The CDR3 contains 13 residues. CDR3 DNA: TGCGCCAGCAGCTTGGCCGGGGGGGACGTGAGGTCATTC. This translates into CASSLAGGDVRSF.